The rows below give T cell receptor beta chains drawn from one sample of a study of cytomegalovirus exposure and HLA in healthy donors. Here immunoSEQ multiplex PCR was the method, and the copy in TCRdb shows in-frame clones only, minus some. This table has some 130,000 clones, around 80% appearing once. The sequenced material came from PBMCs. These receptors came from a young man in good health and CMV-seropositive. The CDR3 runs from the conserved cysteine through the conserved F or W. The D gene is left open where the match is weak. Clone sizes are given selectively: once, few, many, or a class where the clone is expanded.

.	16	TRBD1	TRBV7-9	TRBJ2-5	CASSRPTGFGQETQYF	TGTGCCAGCAGCCGTCCGACAGGGTTTGGCCAAGAGACCCAGTACTTC
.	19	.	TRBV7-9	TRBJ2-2	CASSLALATPSAHTGELFF	TGTGCCAGCAGCTTAGCGCTGGCGACCCCTAGCGCCCACACCGGGGAGCTGTTTTTT
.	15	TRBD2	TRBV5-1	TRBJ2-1	CASSPGLAGANEQFF	TGCGCCAGCAGCCCGGGACTAGCGGGAGCCAATGAGCAGTTCTTC
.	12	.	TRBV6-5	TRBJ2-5	CASSRGEETQYF	TGTGCCAGCAGCAGGGGCGAGGAGACCCAGTACTTC
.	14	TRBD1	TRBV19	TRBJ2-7	CASSIGDSSYEQYF	TGTGCCAGTAGTATCGGGGACAGCTCCTACGAGCAGTACTTC
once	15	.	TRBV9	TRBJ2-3	CASSVGLASTDTQYF	TGTGCCAGCAGCGTAGGACTGGCGAGCACAGATACGCAGTATTTT
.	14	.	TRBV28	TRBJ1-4	CASSPLARNEKLFF	TGTGCCAGCAGCCCTTTGGCGAGGAATGAAAAACTGTTTTTT
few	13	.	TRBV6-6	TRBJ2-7	CASSSGFWYEQYF	TGTGCCAGCAGTTCAGGGTTCTGGTACGAGCAGTACTTC
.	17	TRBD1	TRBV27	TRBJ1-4	CASSLSGGDRAGEKLFF	TGTGCCAGCAGTTTATCAGGGGGAGACAGGGCGGGCGAAAAACTGTTTTTT
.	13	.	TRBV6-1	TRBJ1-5	CASTEYSNQPQHF	TGTGCCAGCACTGAGTATAGCAATCAGCCCCAGCATTTT
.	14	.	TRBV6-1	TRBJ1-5	CASSVRLRDQPQHF	TGTGCCAGCAGTGTCAGGTTGAGGGATCAGCCCCAGCATTTT
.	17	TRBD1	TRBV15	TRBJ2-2	CATSSSRTGPNTGELFF	TGTGCCACCAGCAGCTCAAGGACAGGGCCGAACACCGGGGAGCTGTTTTTT
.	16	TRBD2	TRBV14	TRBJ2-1	CASSQEGGSSYNEQFF	TGTGCCAGCAGCCAAGAGGGCGGGAGCTCCTACAATGAGCAGTTCTTC
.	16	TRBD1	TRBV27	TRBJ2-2	CASSLAADRVYGELFF	TGTGCCAGCAGTTTGGCCGCGGACAGGGTTTACGGGGAGCTGTTTTTT
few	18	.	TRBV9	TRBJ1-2	CASSVATGGAHLNYGYTF	TGTGCCAGCAGCGTAGCTACGGGGGGAGCCCACCTCAACTATGGCTACACCTTC
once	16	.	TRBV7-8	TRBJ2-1	CASSLQGGGLRDEQFF	TGTGCCAGCAGCCTACAGGGAGGGGGATTAAGGGATGAGCAGTTCTTC
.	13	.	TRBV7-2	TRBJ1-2	CASSLGSDYGYTF	TGTGCCAGCAGCTTAGGGTCGGACTATGGCTACACCTTC
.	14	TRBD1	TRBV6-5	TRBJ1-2	CATTERQGLYGYTF	TGTGCCACCACCGAGAGACAGGGTCTCTATGGCTACACCTTC
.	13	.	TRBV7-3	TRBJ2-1	CASSLILGSEQFF	TGTGCCAGCAGCTTAATATTGGGGAGTGAGCAGTTCTTC
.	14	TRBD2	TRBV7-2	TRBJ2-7	CASSREGLGYEQYF	TGTGCCAGCAGCCGAGAGGGACTAGGCTACGAGCAGTACTTC
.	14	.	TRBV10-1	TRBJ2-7	CASRGKLAEYEQYF	TGCGCCAGCAGGGGTAAGTTAGCAGAGTACGAGCAGTACTTC
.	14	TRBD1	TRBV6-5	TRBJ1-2	CASRVTRDREGYTF	TGTGCCAGCAGAGTAACCCGGGACAGGGAAGGCTACACCTTC
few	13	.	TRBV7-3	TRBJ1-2	CASSSGANYGYTF	TGTGCCAGCAGCTCGGGGGCTAACTATGGCTACACCTTC
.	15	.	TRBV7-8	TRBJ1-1	CASSSRAKSNTEAFF	TGTGCCAGCAGCTCGAGGGCCAAATCAAACACTGAAGCTTTCTTT